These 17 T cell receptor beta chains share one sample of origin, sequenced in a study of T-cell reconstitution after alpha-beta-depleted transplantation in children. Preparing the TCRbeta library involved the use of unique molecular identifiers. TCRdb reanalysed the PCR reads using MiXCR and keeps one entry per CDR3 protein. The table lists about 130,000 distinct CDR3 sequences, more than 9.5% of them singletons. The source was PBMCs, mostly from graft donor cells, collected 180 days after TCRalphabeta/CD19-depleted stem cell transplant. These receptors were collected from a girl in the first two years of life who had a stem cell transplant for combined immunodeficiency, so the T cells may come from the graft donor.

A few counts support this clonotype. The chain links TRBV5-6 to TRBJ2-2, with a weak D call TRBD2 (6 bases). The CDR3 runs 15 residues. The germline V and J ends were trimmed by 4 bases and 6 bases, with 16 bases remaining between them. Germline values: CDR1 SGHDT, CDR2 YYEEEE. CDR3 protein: CASSGITRDSGELFF. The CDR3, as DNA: TGTGCCAGCAGCGGAATTACTAGGGACTCCGGGGAGCTGTTTTTT.

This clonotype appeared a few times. In nucleotides, the CDR3 is TGCAGCGCGAAAGCTAGGGGGTGGATCACAGATACGCAGTATTTT. As protein: CSAKARGWITDTQYF. The gene calls are TRBV29-1 and TRBJ2-3; D is possibly TRBD1 (6 bases). CDR3 length equals 15 residues. Germline values: CDR1 SQVTM, CDR2 ANQGSEA. V was clipped by 7 bases and J by 2 bases, with 19 bases between them.

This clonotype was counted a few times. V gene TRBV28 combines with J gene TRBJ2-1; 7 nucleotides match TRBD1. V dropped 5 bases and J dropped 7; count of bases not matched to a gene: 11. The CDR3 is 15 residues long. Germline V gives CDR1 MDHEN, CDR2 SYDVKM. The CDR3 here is CASSPPDRVGNEQFF. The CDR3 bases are TGTGCCAGCAGTCCCCCAGACAGGGTAGGGAATGAGCAGTTCTTC.

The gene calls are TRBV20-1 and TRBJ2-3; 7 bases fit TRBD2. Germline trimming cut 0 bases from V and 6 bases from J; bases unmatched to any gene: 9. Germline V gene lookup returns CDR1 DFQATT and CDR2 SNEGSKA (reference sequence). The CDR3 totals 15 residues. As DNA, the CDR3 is TGCAGTGCTAGAGATTGGACTAGGAGGTTGGATACGCAGTATTTT. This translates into CSARDWTRRLDTQYF.

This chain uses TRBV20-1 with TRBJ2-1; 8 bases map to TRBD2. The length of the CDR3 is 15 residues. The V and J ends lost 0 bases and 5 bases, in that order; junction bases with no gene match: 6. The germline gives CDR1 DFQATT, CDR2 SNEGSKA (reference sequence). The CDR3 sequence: CSAREAAGGHNEQFF. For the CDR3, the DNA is TGCAGTGCTAGAGAAGCGGCGGGGGGTCACAATGAGCAGTTCTTC.

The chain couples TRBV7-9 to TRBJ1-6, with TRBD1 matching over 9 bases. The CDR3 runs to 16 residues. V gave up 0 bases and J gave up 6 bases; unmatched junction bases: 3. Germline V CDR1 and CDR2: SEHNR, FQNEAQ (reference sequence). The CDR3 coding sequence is TGTGCCAGCAGCTTAGCGGTGACAGGGGGTAATTCACCCCTCCACTTT. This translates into CASSLAVTGGNSPLHF.

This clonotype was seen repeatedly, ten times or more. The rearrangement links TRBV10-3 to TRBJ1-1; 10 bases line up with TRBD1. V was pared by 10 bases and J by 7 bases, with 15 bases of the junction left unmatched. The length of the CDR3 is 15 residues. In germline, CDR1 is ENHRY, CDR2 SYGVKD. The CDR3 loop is CASRSLRDRGGEAFF. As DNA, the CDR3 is TGTGCCAGCCGATCCCTCCGGGACAGGGGAGGTGAAGCTTTCTTT.

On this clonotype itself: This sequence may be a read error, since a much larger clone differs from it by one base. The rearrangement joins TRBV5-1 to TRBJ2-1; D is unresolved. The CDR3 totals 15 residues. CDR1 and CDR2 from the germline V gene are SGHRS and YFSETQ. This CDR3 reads CSSSLELRLDNEQFF. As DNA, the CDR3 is TGCTCCAGCAGCTTGGAGCTCCGGTTGGACAATGAGCAGTTCTTC. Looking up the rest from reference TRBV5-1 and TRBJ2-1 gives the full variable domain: KAGVTQTPRYLIKTRGQQVTLSCSPISGHRSVSWYQQTPGQGLQFLFEYFSETQRNKGNFPGRFSGRQFSNSRSEMNVSTLELGDSALYLCSSSLELRLDNEQFFGPGTRLTVL.

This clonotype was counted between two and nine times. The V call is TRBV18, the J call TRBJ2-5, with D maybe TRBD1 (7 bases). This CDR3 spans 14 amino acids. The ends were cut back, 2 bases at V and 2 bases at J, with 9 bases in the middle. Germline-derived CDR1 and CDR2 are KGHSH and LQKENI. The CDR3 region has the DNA TGTGCCAGCTCACCAGCGGGACAGCAAGAGACCCAGTACTTC. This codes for CASSPAGQQETQYF.

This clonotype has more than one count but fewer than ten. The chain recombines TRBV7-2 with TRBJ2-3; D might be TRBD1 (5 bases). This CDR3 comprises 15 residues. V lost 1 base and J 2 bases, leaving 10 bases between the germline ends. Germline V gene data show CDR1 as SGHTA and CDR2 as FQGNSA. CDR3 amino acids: CASSLDAGLTDTQYF. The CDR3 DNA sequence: TGTGCCAGCAGCTTAGACGCAGGGCTCACAGATACGCAGTATTTT.

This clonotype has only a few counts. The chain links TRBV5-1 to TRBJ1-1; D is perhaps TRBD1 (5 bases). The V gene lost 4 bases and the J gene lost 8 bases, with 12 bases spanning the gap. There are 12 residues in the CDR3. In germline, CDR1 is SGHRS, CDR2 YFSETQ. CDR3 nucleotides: TGCGCCAGCAGCCCATGGGACGGCGAAGCTTTCTTT. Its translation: CASSPWDGEAFF.

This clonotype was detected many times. The chain's CDR3 is CASSGRTGPTDTQYF. The CDR3 DNA reads as TGTGCCAGCAGTGGCCGGACAGGGCCCACAGATACGCAGTATTTT. The chain joins TRBV28 to TRBJ2-3; TRBD1 matches 8 bases. Germline V gene data show CDR1 as MDHEN and CDR2 as SYDVKM. Trimming at V came to 5 bases and at J to 2 bases, leaving 6 bases not matched to a gene. This CDR3 has 15 residues. The full variable domain, completed using reference TRBV28 and TRBJ2-3, is DVKVTQSSRYLVKRTGEKVFLECVQDMDHENMFWYRQDPGLGLRLIYFSYDVKMKEKGDIPEGYSVSREKKERFSLILESASTNQTSMYLCASSGRTGPTDTQYFGPGTRLTVL.

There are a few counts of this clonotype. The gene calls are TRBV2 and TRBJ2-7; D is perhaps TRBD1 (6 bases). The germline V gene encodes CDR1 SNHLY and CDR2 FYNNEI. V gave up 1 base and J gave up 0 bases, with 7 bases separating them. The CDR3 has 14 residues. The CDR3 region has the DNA TGTGCCAGCAGTGAAGACAGGGCCTCCTACGAGCAGTACTTC. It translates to CASSEDRASYEQYF.

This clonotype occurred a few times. The CDR3 here is CASSIGGGRTDTQYF. The CDR3 bases are TGTGCCAGCAGCATAGGGGGGGGGAGGACAGATACGCAGTATTTT. V gene TRBV9 combines with J gene TRBJ2-3, with D tentatively TRBD2 (7 bases). V lost 4 bases, J lost 3 bases, and 15 bases lay in between. The CDR3 is 15 amino acids. The germline V gene encodes CDR1 SGDLS and CDR2 YYNGEE.

CDR3 DNA: TGTGCCAGCAGCTGGAGGGACAGCTCCTACGAGCAGTACTTC. It yields the protein CASSWRDSSYEQYF. The chain recombines TRBV7-9 with TRBJ2-7; D perhaps matches TRBD1 (7 bases). Germline CDR1 is SEHNR and CDR2 is FQNEAQ (reference sequence). The CDR3 consists of 14 residues. V lost 4 bases to trimming and J lost 0 bases, with 10 bases between them.

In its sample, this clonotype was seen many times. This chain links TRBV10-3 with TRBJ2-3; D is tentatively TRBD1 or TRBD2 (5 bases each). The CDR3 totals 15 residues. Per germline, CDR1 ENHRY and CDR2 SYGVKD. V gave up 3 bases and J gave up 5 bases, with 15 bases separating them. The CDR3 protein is CAISEWGRDEDTQYF. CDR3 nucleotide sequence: TGTGCCATCAGTGAATGGGGACGGGACGAAGATACGCAGTATTTT.

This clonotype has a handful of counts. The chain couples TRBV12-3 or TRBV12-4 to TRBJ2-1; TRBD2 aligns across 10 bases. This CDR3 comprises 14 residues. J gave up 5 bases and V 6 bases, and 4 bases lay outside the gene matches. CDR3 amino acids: CASSLAGEDNEQFF. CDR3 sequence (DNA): TGTGCCAGCAGCCTAGCGGGGGAAGACAATGAGCAGTTCTTC.